The 7 T cell receptor beta chains in this list originate from one sample, sequenced in a study of vaccination and CD4 T cells after COVID-19 (dated by TCRdb to between 2021 and 2023). These receptors have no identified antigens. The library was generated by PCR. Sequenced using an Illumina iSeq 100. DNA from cultured CD4+ T cells was subjected to TCR sequencing with the Oncomine TCR Beta short-read assay at the Johns Hopkins FTIC core. The public reads were reprocessed in TCRdb via fastp at Q25 and MiXCR, keeping in-frame beta chains. All rows with the same CDR3 protein become a single entry with the most common DNA and genes. The sample table shows approximately 24,000 distinct CDR3 sequences, and about two fifths are seen once. Clones ranked in the top ten supply approximately 4% of the sample. The sample's time point, from its label and the paper: late sampling 161 to 241 days after vaccination in three convalescent patients. The treatment or condition label on this specimen signifies: roughly 10-day PBMC culture with coronavirus spike peptide pools or control peptides (ViraFEST assay).

This specimen consisted of CD4+ T cells from blood, cultured in vitro, obtained about 7 months after SARS-CoV-2 vaccination. The receptor source for this set is a human donor who had recovered from COVID-19.

This clonotype is categorized as medium-sized. This chain uses TRBV7-2 with TRBJ2-7; weak D call: TRBD2 (6 bases). The V gene lost 5 bases and the J gene lost 6 bases, with 17 bases spanning the gap. Germline V gives CDR1 SGHTA, CDR2 FQGNSA. There are 14 residues in the CDR3. CDR3 region: CASSPGLRDREQYF. The CDR3 DNA follows: TGTGCCAGCAGCCCGGGACTGAGGGACCGCGAGCAGTACTTC.

The chain joins TRBV20-1 to TRBJ1-2; the D is unclear. Germline V CDR1 and CDR2: DFQATT, SNEGSKA (reference sequence). V was shortened by 7 bases and J by 4 bases, with 16 bases between the two germline ends. This CDR3 has 13 amino acids. CDR3 DNA sequence: TGCAGTGTTAGTGGGAAGCGGAGCTATGGCTACACCTTC. It yields the protein CSVSGKRSYGYTF.

The chain employs TRBV28 and TRBJ1-1; D perhaps matches TRBD1 (5 bases). Trimming stripped 7 bases from V and 8 bases from J, with 11 bases between. This CDR3 is 11 amino acids long. The V gene's germline CDR1 is MDHEN and CDR2 SYDVKM. CDR3 in DNA: TGTGCCAGCACCGTGACAGACGAAGCTTTCTTT. It translates to CASTVTDEAFF.

By its share, this clonotype is medium-sized. V is TRBV7-2 and J is TRBJ1-1; D is possibly TRBD1 (6 bases). Germline V gene sequence: CDR1 SGHTA, CDR2 FQGNSA. V gave up 4 bases and J gave up 2 bases, with 11 bases separating them. This CDR3 has 14 residues. The CDR3 protein is CASSYRGGNTEAFF. The CDR3 bases are TGTGCCAGCAGCTACCGAGGGGGAAACACTGAAGCTTTCTTT.

This clonotype was seen only a few times. The chain's CDR3 is CSAGTGGLYNEQFF. The CDR3 DNA is TGCAGTGCCGGGACAGGGGGACTTTACAATGAGCAGTTCTTC. The chain employs TRBV20-1 and TRBJ2-1; 11 bases match TRBD1. The V gene's germline CDR1 is DFQATT and CDR2 SNEGSKA (reference sequence). There are 14 residues in the CDR3. With 6 bases clipped from V and 4 bases from J, the junction kept 5 bases outside the gene matches.

V is TRBV19 and J is TRBJ2-2; D may be TRBD2 (7 bases). V lost 6 bases and J 6 bases, leaving 20 bases between the germline ends. Germline values: CDR1 LNHDA, CDR2 SQIVND (reference sequence). This CDR3 comprises 16 residues. CDR3 sequence: CASRYLWGGGPGELFF. CDR3 in DNA: TGTGCCAGTAGATATTTATGGGGGGGCGGACCCGGGGAGCTGTTTTTT. The full variable domain, its missing parts supplied by reference TRBV19 and TRBJ2-2, is DGGITQSPKYLFRKEGQNVTLSCEQNLNHDAMYWYRQDPGQGLRLIYYSQIVNDFQKGDIAEGYSVSREKKESFPLTVTSAQKNPTAFYLCASRYLWGGGPGELFFGEGSRLTVL.

V is TRBV28 and J is TRBJ1-2; no firm D call. Trimming removed 3 bases at V and 5 bases at J, with 4 bases between. This CDR3 spans 11 amino acids. Germline CDR1 is MDHEN and CDR2 is SYDVKM. As DNA, the CDR3 is TGTGCCAGCAGTTTGGCATATGGCTACACCTTC. Translating it yields CASSLAYGYTF.